This T cell receptor (beta chain) originates from a study of radiotherapy plus CTLA-4 blockade in lung cancer. Overall study results and limits: In blood, after radiotherapy plus ipilimumab, tumor-derived TCR clones expanded.

The table came from immunoSEQ multiplex PCR; TCRdb's copy has only in-frame clones and leaves some out. The sample holds about 46,000 clones; about three quarters are singletons and the top ten take about 2.5%. Germline V gene lookup returns CDR1 SGHRS and CDR2 YFSETQ. The CDR3 covers 14 residues. Of note for this clone: Antigen unknown. One junction end disagrees with the germline gene, perhaps due to a read error.

The receptor was derived from a human donor with non-small cell lung cancer whose response to radiotherapy plus ipilimumab could not be evaluated. V usage is TRBV5-1 and J usage is TRBJ2-7, with D possibly matching TRBD1 (6 bases). This specimen consisted of peripheral blood, obtained from a patient treated with radiotherapy plus ipilimumab. This CDR3 reads CASNLGANPDEQYF. In nucleotides, the CDR3 is TGCGCCAGCAACTTGGGGGCGAACCCGGACGAGCAGTACTTC.